Here is one T cell receptor beta chain with its context. Each CDR3 protein gets one entry after TCRdb re-called the RT-PCR reads with MiXCR. Counted here are about 40,000 distinct CDR3 sequences, about 30% occurring once; the ten biggest clones make up roughly 70%. V lost 3 bases and J lost 4; bases outside the gene matches: 15. The CDR3 spans 18 residues. The germline gives CDR1 SGHTA, CDR2 FQGNSA. The data are from a study of patients and donors after allogeneic stem cell transplantation. Source material: blood, either unsorted or a sorted T cell fraction (not recorded which). The chain links TRBV7-2 to TRBJ2-1, with TRBD1 matching 7 bases. This clonotype originated in a human donor who was either an allogeneic HSCT recipient or a stem cell or donor lymphocyte infusion donor (not recorded which). It is not recorded whose cells these are; they may come from a transplant donor. The DNA for the CDR3 is TGTGCCAGCAGCTTTTGGACAGGCCATCGTTTCCCGTACAATGAGCAGTTCTTC. It encodes CASSFWTGHRFPYNEQFF. Full variable domain (missing parts from reference TRBV7-2 and TRBJ2-1): GAGVSQSPSNKVTEKGKDVELRCDPISGHTALYWYRQSLGQGLEFLIYFQGNSAPDKSGLPSDRFSAERTGGSVSTLTIQRTQQEDSAVYLCASSFWTGHRFPYNEQFFGPGTRLTVL.